This TCR beta chain is from a study of blood T cell repertoires in COVID-19. V shed 4 bases and J shed 2 bases, with 6 bases lying between them. This CDR3 spans 12 amino acids. CDR1 and CDR2 from the germline V gene are SGHTS and YDEGEE. The method was immunoSEQ multiplex PCR; TCRdb's version includes in-frame clones alone and lacks a portion of them. The table records around 70,000 clones, about 82% of them present only once. Sequencing used peripheral blood. This sequence joins TRBV5-8 and TRBJ1-1; no clear D. This receptor was taken from a woman aged 80 or older with active or convalescent COVID-19. The CDR3 is CASSQINTEAFF. The CDR3 bases are TGTGCCAGCAGCCAGATAAACACTGAAGCTTTCTTT.